The text below deals with one T cell receptor beta chain. Its antigen remains unknown. Some clones are missing from TCRdb's copy, which holds only in-frame ones; the method was immunoSEQ multiplex PCR. The table includes more than 150,000 clones, 75% to 95% detected once. This entry comes from a study of T cell responses to AZD1222 COVID-19 vaccine. Study in general: Pooled in the analysis were second doses at about 4 or about 12 weeks. The study's findings and limits: Per reports, nearly half of all spike-specific TCRs target regions that are unmutated in variants.

Source: peripheral blood, taken on day 0 of AZD1222 vaccination. The clonotype originates from an adult in good health.

The CDR3 DNA sequence: TGTGCCACCGCAGGATCAATTAATGAAAAACTGTTTTTT. Amino acid sequence: CATAGSINEKLFF. This chain connects TRBV10-3 to TRBJ1-4, with unresolved D. There are 13 residues in the CDR3. Germline V CDR1 and CDR2: ENHRY, SYGVKD. Trimming removed 10 bases from V and 4 bases from J, with 13 bases in between.